Presented here are 14 T cell receptor beta chains from one specimen sequenced in a study of blood T cell repertoires in COVID-19. The data were produced by immunoSEQ multiplex PCR, yet TCRdb's version contains in-frame clones alone and is incomplete. The sample holds around 99,000 clones, almost 85% seen once. What was sequenced was peripheral blood. These receptors were obtained from a human donor in a cohort sampled during active COVID-19.

V gene TRBV25-1 combines with J gene TRBJ2-6, with 7 nucleotides matching TRBD2. This CDR3 region has 18 residues. Trimming cost V 1 base and J 0 bases; bases outside gene matches: 6. Germline V gene data show CDR1 as MGHDK and CDR2 as SYGVNS. The CDR3 nucleotides are TGTGCCAGCAGTGAATGGTCTAGCGGAGTCTCTGGGGCCAACGTCCTGACTTTC. It specifies CASSEWSSGVSGANVLTF.

V is TRBV7-9 and J is TRBJ2-5; the match to TRBD2 covers 8 bases. From germline, CDR1 is SEHNR and CDR2 FQNEAQ (reference sequence). CDR3 length: 15 residues. The J segment lost 2 bases and the V segment lost 1 base, leaving 3 bases of the junction unmatched. The CDR3 bases are TGTGCCAGCAGCTTAGGGGCTAGCGGGCAAGAGACCCAGTACTTC. Encoded protein: CASSLGASGQETQYF.

The J gene is TRBJ1-6, the V gene TRBV7-9; 7 bases match TRBD1. CDR3 length equals 15 residues. In germline, CDR1 is SEHNR, CDR2 FQNEAQ (reference sequence). With V trimmed by 1 base and J by 4 bases, 1 base remained unmatched. The CDR3 region is CASSLVQGYNSPLHF. CDR3 sequence (DNA): TGTGCCAGCAGCTTAGTACAGGGGTATAATTCACCCCTCCACTTT.

This clone has a single count. The rearrangement links TRBV18 to TRBJ1-6; tentative D call: TRBD1 (6 bases). The CDR3 spans 18 residues. Germline V CDR1 and CDR2: KGHSH, LQKENI. Deletions cut 0 bases from V and 6 bases from J, with 18 bases between. CDR3 sequence: CASSPPGKPQGSNSPLHF. CDR3 coding DNA: TGTGCCAGCTCACCACCGGGGAAACCACAGGGTTCTAATTCACCCCTCCACTTT.

The rearrangement uses TRBV6-5 and TRBJ1-1, with 9 bases fitting TRBD1. The CDR3 has 16 amino acids. The V gene's germline CDR1 is MNHEY and CDR2 SVGAGI. Trimming cost V 4 bases and J 3 bases; bases outside gene matches: 9. Here the CDR3 reads CASSSFLTGGYTEAFF. CDR3 nucleotides: TGTGCCAGCAGTTCGTTTCTTACAGGGGGCTACACTGAAGCTTTCTTT.

The chain is built from TRBV3-1 (or the pseudogene TRBV3-2) and TRBJ2-2; 9 bases line up with TRBD1. The length of the CDR3 is 15 residues. V lost 3 bases, J lost 7 bases, and 6 bases stayed unmatched. The germline gives CDR1 LGHDT, CDR2 YNNKEL (reference sequence). The CDR3 DNA reads TGTGCCAGCAGCCAGTGGGGGACAGGGTACGGGGAGCTGTTTTTT. Translation gives CASSQWGTGYGELFF.

The V gene is TRBV11-3, the J gene TRBJ2-5; 10 bases are a match to TRBD2. This CDR3 is 13 amino acids long. CDR1 and CDR2 from the germline V gene are SGHNT and YENEEA. Trimming cost V 3 bases and J 5 bases; bases outside gene matches: 0. CDR3 DNA: TGTGCCAGCAGCTTGGGACTAGCGGAGACCCAGTACTTC. It specifies CASSLGLAETQYF.

The chain has TRBV2 and TRBJ1-5, with 9 bases fitting TRBD1. Germline V CDR1 and CDR2: SNHLY, FYNNEI. With 7 bases clipped from V and 7 bases from J, the junction kept 11 bases outside the gene matches. The CDR3 runs to 15 residues. In DNA, the CDR3 is TGTGCCAGCAACCCGGGACAGGGATTTTACCAGCCCCAGCATTTT. It translates to CASNPGQGFYQPQHF.

This clone was picked up a small number of times. This chain uses TRBV28 with TRBJ1-5, with D possibly matching TRBD1 (6 bases). This CDR3 has 15 amino acids. Germline V lookup: CDR1 MDHEN, CDR2 SYDVKM. Trimming took off 5 bases at V and 1 base at J, with 12 bases between the two ends. The CDR3 nucleotides read TGTGCCAGCAGTCAACAGGGTTGGAGCAATCAGCCCCAGCATTTT. This encodes CASSQQGWSNQPQHF. Variable domain in full (rest from reference TRBV28 and TRBJ1-5): DVKVTQSSRYLVKRTGEKVFLECVQDMDHENMFWYRQDPGLGLRLIYFSYDVKMKEKGDIPEGYSVSREKKERFSLILESASTNQTSMYLCASSQQGWSNQPQHFGDGTRLSIL.

The chain has TRBV29-1 and TRBJ2-6; 9 bases align to TRBD1. The V gene's germline CDR1 is SQVTM and CDR2 ANQGSEA. V lost 4 bases and J lost 1; bases outside the gene matches: 14. The CDR3 loop spans 19 amino acids. CDR3 sequence (DNA): TGCAGCGTTGGACCCGGGACAGGGTCTTCACGGTCTGGGGCCAACGTCCTGACTTTC. Translation: CSVGPGTGSSRSGANVLTF.

The table lists this clone with a few counts. The V and J genes are TRBV30 and TRBJ1-2; D is perhaps TRBD1 (5 bases). The CDR3 is 14 amino acids. Trimming cost V 4 bases and J 4 bases, with 16 bases left between them. From germline, CDR1 is GTSNPN and CDR2 SVGIG (reference sequence). The CDR3 region is CAWTHLRGSYGYTF. The CDR3 bases are TGTGCCTGGACCCACCTTCGGGGGAGCTATGGCTACACCTTC.

The rearrangement uses TRBV6-5 and TRBJ1-2; D ambiguous. The CDR3 runs to 14 residues. Germline V gives CDR1 MNHEY, CDR2 SVGAGI. Trimming took 6 bases from V and 1 from J, leaving 12 bases between them. In DNA, the CDR3 is TGTGCCAGCAGCGCCGGGTCCTTTAACTATGGCTACACCTTC. Its protein is CASSAGSFNYGYTF.

This clone is labeled as medium-sized. The genes are TRBV28 and TRBJ2-2, with 9 bases aligning to TRBD2. Germline V gene sequence: CDR1 MDHEN, CDR2 SYDVKM. J gave up 5 bases and V 2 bases, and 3 bases lay outside the gene matches. The CDR3 is 15 residues long. The CDR3 coding sequence is TGTGCCAGCAGTTTAGTACTAGCGGGTACCGGGGAGCTGTTTTTT. Amino acid sequence: CASSLVLAGTGELFF.

Only a few counts were recorded for this clone. This chain joins TRBV28 and TRBJ2-2; TRBD1 matches 8 bases. Germline CDR1 and CDR2: MDHEN and SYDVKM. This CDR3 is 14 amino acids long. The trim removed 6 bases at V and 7 bases at J, leaving 7 bases unmatched. The CDR3 sequence: CASSPGGVYGELFF. The CDR3, as DNA: TGTGCCAGCAGCCCAGGGGGCGTGTACGGGGAGCTGTTTTTT. Using reference TRBV28 and TRBJ2-2 for the parts outside the CDR3, the full variable domain is DVKVTQSSRYLVKRTGEKVFLECVQDMDHENMFWYRQDPGLGLRLIYFSYDVKMKEKGDIPEGYSVSREKKERFSLILESASTNQTSMYLCASSPGGVYGELFFGEGSRLTVL.